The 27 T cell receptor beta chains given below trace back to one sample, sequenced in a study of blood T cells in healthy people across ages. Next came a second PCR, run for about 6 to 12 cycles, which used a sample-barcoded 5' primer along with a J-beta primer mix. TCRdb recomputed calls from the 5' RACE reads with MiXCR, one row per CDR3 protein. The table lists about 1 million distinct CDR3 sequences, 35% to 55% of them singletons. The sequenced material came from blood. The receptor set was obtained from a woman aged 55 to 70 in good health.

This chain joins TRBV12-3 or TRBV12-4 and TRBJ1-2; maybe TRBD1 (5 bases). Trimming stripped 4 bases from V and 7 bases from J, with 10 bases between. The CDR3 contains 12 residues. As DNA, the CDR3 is TGTGCCAGCAGTTCCTTGGGGCCTGGCTACACCTTC. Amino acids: CASSSLGPGYTF.

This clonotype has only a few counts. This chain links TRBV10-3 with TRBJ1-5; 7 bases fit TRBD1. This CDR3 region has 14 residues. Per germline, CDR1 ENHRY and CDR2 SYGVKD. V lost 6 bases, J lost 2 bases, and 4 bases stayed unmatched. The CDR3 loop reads CAIRGDSGNQPQHF. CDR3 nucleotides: TGTGCCATCAGAGGGGACAGTGGCAATCAGCCCCAGCATTTT.

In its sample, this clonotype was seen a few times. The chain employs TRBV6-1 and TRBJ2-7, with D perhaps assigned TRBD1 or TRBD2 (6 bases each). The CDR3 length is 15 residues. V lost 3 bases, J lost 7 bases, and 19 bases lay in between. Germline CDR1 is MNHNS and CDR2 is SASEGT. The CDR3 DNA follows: TGTGCCAGCAGTGACGGGGGCGTCAGGGTTCGGGAGCAGTACTTC. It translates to CASSDGGVRVREQYF.

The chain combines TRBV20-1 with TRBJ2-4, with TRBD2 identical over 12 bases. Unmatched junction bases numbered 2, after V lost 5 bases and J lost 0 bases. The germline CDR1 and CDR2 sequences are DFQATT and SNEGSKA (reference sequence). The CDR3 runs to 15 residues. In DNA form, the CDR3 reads TGCAGTGCTGGGACTAGCGGGTTAGCCAAAAACATTCAGTACTTC. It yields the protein CSAGTSGLAKNIQYF.

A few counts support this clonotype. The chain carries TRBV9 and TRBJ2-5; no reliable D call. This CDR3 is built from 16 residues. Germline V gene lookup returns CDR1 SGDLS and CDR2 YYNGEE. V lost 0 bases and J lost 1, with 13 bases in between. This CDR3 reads CASSVGGRNLQETQYF. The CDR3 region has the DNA TGTGCCAGCAGCGTAGGGGGTCGGAATCTCCAAGAGACCCAGTACTTC. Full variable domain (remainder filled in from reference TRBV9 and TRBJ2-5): DSGVTQTPKHLITATGQRVTLRCSPRSGDLSVYWYQQSLDQGLQFLIQYYNGEERAKGNILERFSAQQFPDLHSELNLSSLELGDSALYFCASSVGGRNLQETQYFGPGTRLLVL.

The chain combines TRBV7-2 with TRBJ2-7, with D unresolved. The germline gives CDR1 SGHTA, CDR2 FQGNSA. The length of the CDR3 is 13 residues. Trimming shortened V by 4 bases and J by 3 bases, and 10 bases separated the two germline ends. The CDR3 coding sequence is TGTGCCAGCAGCTCTAGGATCGTCTACGAGCAGTACTTC. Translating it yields CASSSRIVYEQYF.

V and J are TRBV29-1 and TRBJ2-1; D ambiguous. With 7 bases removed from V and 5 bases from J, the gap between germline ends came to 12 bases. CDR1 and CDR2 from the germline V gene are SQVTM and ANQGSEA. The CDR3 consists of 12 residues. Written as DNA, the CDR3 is TGCAGCGGGGGTAGAGCAGACAATGAGCAGTTCTTC. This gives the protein CSGGRADNEQFF.

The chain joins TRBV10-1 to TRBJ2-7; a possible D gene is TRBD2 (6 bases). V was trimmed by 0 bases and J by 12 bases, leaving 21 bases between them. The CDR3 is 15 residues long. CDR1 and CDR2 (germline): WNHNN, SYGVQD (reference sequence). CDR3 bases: TGCGCCAGCAGTGAGTCAAGGACCGGCCGGGAGACCCTGTACTTC. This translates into CASSESRTGRETLYF.

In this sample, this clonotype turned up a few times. CDR3 amino acids: CASSFLSGQTNSPLHF. The CDR3 bases are TGTGCCAGCAGCTTTCTCTCGGGACAGACGAATTCACCCCTCCACTTT. The chain uses TRBV7-9 and TRBJ1-6; TRBD1 matches 7 bases. Germline trimming cut 3 bases from V and 7 bases from J; bases unmatched to any gene: 9. Germline loops: CDR1 SEHNR, CDR2 FQNEAQ (reference sequence). The CDR3 spans 16 residues. Drawing the rest from reference TRBV7-9 and TRBJ1-6, the complete variable domain is DTGVSQNPRHKITKRGQNVTFRCDPISEHNRLYWYRQTLGQGPEFLTYFQNEAQLEKSRLLSDRFSAERPKGSFSTLEIQRTEQGDSAMYLCASSFLSGQTNSPLHFGNGTRLTVT.

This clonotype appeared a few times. The DNA of the CDR3 is TGTGCCAGCAGTCCCCTAGCAGCTAGCGGGAGAGACACCGGGGAGCTGTTTTTT. This codes for CASSPLAASGRDTGELFF. The J gene is TRBJ2-2, the V gene TRBV12-3 or TRBV12-4; 10 bases align to TRBD2. With 5 bases clipped from V and 3 bases from J, the junction kept 12 bases outside the gene matches. This CDR3 comprises 18 residues.

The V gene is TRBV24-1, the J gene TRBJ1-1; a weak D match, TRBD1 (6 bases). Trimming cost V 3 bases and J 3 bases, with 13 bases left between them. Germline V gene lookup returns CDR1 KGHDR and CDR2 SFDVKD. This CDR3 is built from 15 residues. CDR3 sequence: CATSDAQGRYTEAFF. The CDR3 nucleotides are TGTGCCACCAGTGATGCGCAGGGGAGGTACACTGAAGCTTTCTTT.

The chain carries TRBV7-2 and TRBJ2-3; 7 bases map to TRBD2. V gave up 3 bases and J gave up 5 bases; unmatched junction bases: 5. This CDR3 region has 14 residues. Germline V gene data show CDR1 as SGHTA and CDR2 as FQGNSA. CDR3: CASSFTAGVDTQYF. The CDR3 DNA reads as TGTGCCAGCAGCTTCACGGCGGGAGTAGATACGCAGTATTTT. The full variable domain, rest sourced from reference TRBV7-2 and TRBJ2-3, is GAGVSQSPSNKVTEKGKDVELRCDPISGHTALYWYRQSLGQGLEFLIYFQGNSAPDKSGLPSDRFSAERTGGSVSTLTIQRTQQEDSAVYLCASSFTAGVDTQYFGPGTRLTVL.

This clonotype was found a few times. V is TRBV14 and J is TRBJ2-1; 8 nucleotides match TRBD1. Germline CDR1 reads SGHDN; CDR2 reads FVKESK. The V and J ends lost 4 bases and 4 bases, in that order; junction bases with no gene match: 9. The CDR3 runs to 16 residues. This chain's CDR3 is CASSPEGQVFYNEQFF. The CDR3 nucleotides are TGTGCCAGCAGCCCAGAGGGACAGGTCTTTTACAATGAGCAGTTCTTC.

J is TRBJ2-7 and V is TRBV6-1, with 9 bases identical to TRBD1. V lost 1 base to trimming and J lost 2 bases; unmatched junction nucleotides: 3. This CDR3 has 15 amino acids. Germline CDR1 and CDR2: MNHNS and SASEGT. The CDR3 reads CASSEGTGVPYEQYF. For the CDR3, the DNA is TGTGCCAGCAGTGAAGGGACAGGGGTCCCCTACGAGCAGTACTTC.

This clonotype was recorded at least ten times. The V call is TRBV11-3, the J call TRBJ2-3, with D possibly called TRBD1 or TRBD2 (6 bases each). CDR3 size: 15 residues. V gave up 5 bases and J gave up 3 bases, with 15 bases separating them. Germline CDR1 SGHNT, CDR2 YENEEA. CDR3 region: CASSPGGGPTDTQYF. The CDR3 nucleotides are TGTGCCAGCAGCCCCGGAGGGGGGCCTACAGATACGCAGTATTTT.

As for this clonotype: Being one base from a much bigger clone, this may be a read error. CDR3 in DNA: TGTGCCGTCAGTGATGAGGGGGCCTCTTCATTTTATACGCAGTATTTT. It specifies CAVSDEGASSFYTQYF. The chain employs TRBV10-3 and TRBJ2-3, with 7 bases matching TRBD1. The CDR3 contains 16 residues. Germline values: CDR1 ENHRY, CDR2 SYGVKD.

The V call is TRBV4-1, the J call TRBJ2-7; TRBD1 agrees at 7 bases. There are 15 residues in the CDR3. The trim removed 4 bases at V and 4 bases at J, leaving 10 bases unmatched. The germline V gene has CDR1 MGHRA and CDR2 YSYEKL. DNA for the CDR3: TGCGCCAGCAGCCTGATAAGGGACAGTGGATACGAGCAGTACTTC. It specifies CASSLIRDSGYEQYF.

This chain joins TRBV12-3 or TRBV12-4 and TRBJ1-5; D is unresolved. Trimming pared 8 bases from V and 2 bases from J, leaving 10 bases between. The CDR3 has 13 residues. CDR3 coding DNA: TGTGCCAGCGCGGGAGAGGGCAATCAGCCCCAGCATTTT. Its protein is CASAGEGNQPQHF.

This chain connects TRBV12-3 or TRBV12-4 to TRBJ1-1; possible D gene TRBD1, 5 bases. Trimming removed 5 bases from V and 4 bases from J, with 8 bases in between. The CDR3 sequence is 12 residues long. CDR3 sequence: CASSGDGTEAFF. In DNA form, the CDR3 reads TGTGCCAGCAGTGGGGACGGCACTGAAGCTTTCTTT.

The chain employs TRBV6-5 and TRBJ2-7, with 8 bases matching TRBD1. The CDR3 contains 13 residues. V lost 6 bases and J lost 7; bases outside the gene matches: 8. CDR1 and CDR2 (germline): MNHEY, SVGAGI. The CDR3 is CASRTDRVDEQYF. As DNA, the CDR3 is TGTGCCAGCAGAACGGACAGGGTCGATGAGCAGTACTTC.

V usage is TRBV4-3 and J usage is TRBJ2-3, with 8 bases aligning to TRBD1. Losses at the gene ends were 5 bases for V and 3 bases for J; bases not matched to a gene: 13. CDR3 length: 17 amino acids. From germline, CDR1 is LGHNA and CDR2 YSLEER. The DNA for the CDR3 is TGCGCCAGCAGCTCCCCATCGCAGGGGGCGCGAACAGATACGCAGTATTTT. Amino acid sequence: CASSSPSQGARTDTQYF.

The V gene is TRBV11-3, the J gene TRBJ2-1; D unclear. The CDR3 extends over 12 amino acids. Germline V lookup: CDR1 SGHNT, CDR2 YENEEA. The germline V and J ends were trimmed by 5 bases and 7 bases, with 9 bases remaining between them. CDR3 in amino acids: CASSSQENEQFF. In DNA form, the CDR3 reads TGTGCCAGCAGCAGTCAGGAAAATGAGCAGTTCTTC.

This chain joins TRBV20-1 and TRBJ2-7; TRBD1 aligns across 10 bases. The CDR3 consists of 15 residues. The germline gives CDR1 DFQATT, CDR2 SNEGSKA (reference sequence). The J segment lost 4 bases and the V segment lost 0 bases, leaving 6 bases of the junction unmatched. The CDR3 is CSAREVTGGRYEQYF. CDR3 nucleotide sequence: TGCAGTGCTAGAGAGGTGACAGGGGGCCGGTACGAGCAGTACTTC.

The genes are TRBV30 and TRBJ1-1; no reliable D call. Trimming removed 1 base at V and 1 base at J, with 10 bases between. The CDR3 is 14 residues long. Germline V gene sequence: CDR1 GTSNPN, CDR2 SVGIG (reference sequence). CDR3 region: CAWSGYSWNTEAFF. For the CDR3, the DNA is TGTGCCTGGAGTGGTTATTCATGGAACACTGAAGCTTTCTTT. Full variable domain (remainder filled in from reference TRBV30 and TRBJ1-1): SQTIHQWPATLVQPVGSPLSLECTVEGTSNPNLYWYRQAAGRGLQLLFYSVGIGQISSEVPQNLSASRPQDRQFILSSKKLLLSDSGFYLCAWSGYSWNTEAFFGQGTRLTVV.

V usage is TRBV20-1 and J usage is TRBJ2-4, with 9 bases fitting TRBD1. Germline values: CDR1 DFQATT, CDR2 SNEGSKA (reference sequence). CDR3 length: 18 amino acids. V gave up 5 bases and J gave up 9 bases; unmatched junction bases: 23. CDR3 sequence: CSASWAGTGSRAGGIQYF. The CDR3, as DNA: TGCAGTGCTTCTTGGGCCGGGACAGGGTCCCGGGCAGGGGGCATTCAGTACTTC.

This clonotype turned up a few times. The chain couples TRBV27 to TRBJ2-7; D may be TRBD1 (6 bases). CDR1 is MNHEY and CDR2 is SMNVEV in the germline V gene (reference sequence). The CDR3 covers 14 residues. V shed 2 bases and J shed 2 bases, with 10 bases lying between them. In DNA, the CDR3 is TGTGCCAGCAGTTTAATAGGGGGAACCTACGAGCAGTACTTC. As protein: CASSLIGGTYEQYF.

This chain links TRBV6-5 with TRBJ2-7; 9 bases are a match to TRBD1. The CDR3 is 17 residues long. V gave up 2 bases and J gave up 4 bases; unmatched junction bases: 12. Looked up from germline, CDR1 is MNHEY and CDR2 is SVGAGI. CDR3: CASSYKAGTGISYEQYF. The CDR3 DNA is TGTGCCAGCAGTTACAAGGCCGGGACAGGGATATCTTACGAGCAGTACTTC.